The text below deals with one T cell receptor (beta chain). The target antigen is unknown. The limits of the CDR3 on the DNA are not certain, so only TCRdb's listed CDR3 is given. The CDR3 adds up to 16 amino acids, both ends counted. CDR1 MGHDK and CDR2 SYGVNS come from the germline V gene. This sample was included in a study of shared clonotypes between healthy human individuals. Overall study results and limits: Tissues were not sampled, only blood, and their repertoires likely differ. Relative to clonotypes present in all four donors, those not shared had lower generation probabilities.

Positive CCR7 selection of CD45RO-negative cells yielded the naive CD8 cells, and terminally differentiated effector memory CD45RA+ cells were excluded. Healthy adults negative for HIV, lacking recent acute infections or vaccinations, served as donors. Tens of thousands of T cell genomes, or 200 to 250 ng DNA, went into the sorted-subset replicate PCRs. The protocol was immunoSEQ multiplex PCR, while the TCRdb copy is restricted to in-frame clones and leaves out a portion. The table has 760,000 or so clones, about 96% seen once. The TCR comes from a young man in good health. Sample: naive CD8+ T cells sorted from blood. J is TRBJ2-7 and V is TRBV25-1; the table calls TRBD2, which could not be checked here. CDR3 in amino acids: CASSSSGSLGTYEQYF.